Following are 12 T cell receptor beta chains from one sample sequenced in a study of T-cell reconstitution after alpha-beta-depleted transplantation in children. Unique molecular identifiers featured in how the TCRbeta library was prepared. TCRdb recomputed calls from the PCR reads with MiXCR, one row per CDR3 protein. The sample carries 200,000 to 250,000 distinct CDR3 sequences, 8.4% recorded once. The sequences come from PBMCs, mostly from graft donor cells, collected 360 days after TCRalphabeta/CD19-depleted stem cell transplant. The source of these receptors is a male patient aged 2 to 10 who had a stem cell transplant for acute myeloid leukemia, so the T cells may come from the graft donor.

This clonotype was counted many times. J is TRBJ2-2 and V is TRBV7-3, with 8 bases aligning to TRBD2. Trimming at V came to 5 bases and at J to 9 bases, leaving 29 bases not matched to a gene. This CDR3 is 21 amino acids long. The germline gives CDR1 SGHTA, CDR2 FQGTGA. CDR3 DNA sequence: TGTGCCAGCAGCCCGGACCTTCTCATTCTCCTGGGACTAGTCTTGGGCCGGGAGCTGTTTTTT. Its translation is CASSPDLLILLGLVLGRELFF.

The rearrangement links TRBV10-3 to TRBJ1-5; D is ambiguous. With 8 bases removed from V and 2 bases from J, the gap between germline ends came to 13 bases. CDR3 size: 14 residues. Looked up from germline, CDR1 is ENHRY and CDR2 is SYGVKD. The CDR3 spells CAISGAARNQPQHF. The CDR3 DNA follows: TGTGCCATCTCTGGAGCAGCGCGCAATCAGCCCCAGCATTTT.

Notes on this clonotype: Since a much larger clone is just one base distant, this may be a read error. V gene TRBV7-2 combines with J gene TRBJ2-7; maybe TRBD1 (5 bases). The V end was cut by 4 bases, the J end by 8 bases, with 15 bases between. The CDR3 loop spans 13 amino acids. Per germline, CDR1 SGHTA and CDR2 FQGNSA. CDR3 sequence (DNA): TGTGCCAGCAGCTCGACGACAGACCACAAGCAGTACTTC. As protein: CASSSTTDHKQYF.

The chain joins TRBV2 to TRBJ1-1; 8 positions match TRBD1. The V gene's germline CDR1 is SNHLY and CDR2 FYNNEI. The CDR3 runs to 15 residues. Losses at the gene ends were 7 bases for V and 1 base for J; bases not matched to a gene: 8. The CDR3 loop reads CASIRGQAGNTEAFF. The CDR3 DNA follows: TGTGCCAGCATCAGGGGGCAAGCGGGGAACACTGAAGCTTTCTTT.

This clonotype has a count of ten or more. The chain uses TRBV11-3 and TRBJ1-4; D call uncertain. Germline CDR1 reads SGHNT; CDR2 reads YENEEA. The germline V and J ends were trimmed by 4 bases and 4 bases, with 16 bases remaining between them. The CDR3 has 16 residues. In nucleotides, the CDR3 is TGTGCCAGCAGCTCGGCAGCAGGCCGGAATAATGAAAAACTGTTTTTT. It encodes CASSSAAGRNNEKLFF.

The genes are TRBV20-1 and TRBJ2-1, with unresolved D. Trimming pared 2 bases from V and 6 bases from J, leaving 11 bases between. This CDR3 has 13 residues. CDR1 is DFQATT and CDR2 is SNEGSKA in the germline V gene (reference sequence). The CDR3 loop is CSARHQKCNEQFF. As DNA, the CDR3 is TGCAGTGCTAGACATCAGAAGTGCAATGAGCAGTTCTTC.

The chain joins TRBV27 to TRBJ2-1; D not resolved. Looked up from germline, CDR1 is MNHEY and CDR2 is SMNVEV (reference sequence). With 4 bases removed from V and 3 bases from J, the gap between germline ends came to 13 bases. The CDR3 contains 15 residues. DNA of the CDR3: TGTGCCAGCAGTTCGGTCACGTCCGACTACAATGAGCAGTTCTTC. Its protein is CASSSVTSDYNEQFF.

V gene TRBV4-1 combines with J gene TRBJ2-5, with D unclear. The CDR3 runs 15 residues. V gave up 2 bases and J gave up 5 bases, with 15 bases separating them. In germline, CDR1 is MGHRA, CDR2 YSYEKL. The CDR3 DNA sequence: TGCGCCAGCAGCCAAAGAGTCTGGGGTAGGGAGACCCAGTACTTC. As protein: CASSQRVWGRETQYF.

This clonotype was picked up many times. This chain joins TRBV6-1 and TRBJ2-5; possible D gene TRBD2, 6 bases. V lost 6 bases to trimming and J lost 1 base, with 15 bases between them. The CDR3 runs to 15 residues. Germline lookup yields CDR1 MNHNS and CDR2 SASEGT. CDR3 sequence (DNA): TGTGCCAGCAGCCCAGGATGGGGACTCCAAGAGACCCAGTACTTC. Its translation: CASSPGWGLQETQYF.

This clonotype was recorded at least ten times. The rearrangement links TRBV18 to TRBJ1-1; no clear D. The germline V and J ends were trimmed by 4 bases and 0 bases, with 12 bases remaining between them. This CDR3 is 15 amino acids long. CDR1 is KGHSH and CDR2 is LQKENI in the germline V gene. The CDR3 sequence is CASSQSELMNTEAFF. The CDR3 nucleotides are TGTGCCAGCTCACAGTCAGAATTAATGAACACTGAAGCTTTCTTT.

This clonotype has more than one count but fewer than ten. The CDR3 protein is CAWSAIRLLAYNEQFF. Here the CDR3 DNA reads TGTGCCTGGAGTGCCATACGACTTCTAGCCTACAATGAGCAGTTCTTC. The chain has TRBV30 and TRBJ2-1; D is uncertain. V was pared by 1 base and J by 2 bases, with 15 bases between. Germline V gene data show CDR1 as GTSNPN and CDR2 as SVGIG (reference sequence). The CDR3 is 16 amino acids.

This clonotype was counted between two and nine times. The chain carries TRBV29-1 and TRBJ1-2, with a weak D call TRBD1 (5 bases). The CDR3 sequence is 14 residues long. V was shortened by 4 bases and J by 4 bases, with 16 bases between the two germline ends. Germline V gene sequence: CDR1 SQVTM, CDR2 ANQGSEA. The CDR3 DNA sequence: TGCAGCGTTGTCCAGGGTGGTGGGTTCTATGGCTACACCTTC. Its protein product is CSVVQGGGFYGYTF. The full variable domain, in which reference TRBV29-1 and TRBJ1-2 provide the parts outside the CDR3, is SAVISQKPSRDICQRGTSLTIQCQVDSQVTMMFWYRQQPGQSLTLIATANQGSEATYESGFVIDKFPISRPNLTFSTLTVSNMSPEDSSIYLCSVVQGGGFYGYTFGSGTRLTVV.